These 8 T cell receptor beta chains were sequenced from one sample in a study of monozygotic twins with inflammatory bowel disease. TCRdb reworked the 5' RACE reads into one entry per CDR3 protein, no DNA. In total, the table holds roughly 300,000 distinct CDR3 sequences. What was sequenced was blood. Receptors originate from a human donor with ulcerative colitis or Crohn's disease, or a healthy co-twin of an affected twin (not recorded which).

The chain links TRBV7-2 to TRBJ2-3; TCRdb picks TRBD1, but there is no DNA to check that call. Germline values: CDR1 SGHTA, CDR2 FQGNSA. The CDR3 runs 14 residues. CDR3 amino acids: CASLRDRGRDTQYF.

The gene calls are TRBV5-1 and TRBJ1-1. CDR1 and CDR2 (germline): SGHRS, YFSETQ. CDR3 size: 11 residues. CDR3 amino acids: CASSLEGEAFF.

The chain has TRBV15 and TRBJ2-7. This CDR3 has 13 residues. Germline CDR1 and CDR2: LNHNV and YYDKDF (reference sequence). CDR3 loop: CATSRARGYEQYF. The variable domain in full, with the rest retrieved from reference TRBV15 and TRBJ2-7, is DAMVIQNPRYQVTQFGKPVTLSCSQTLNHNVMYWYQQKSSQAPKLLFHYYDKDFNNEADTPDNFQSRRPNTSFCFLDIRSPGLGDTAMYLCATSRARGYEQYFGPGTRLTVT.

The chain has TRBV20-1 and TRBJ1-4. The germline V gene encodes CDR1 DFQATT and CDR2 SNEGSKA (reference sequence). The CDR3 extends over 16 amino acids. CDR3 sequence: CSALRDRVSRNEKLFF.

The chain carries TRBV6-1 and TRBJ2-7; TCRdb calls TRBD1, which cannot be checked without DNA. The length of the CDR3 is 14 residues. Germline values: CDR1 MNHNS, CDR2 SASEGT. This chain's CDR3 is CASRNRGRRYEQYF.

CDR3 loop: CASSLRAVRGQLPGF. The V call is TRBV28, the J call TRBJ1-2; lacking DNA, the TRBD1 call made by TCRdb goes unchecked. Germline V CDR1 and CDR2: MDHEN, SYDVKM. The CDR3 has 15 amino acids.

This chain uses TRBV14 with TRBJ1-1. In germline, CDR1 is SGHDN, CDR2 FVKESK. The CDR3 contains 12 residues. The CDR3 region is CASSQGTTEAFF. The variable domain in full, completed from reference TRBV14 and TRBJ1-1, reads EAGVTQFPSHSVIEKGQTVTLRCDPISGHDNLYWYRRVMGKEIKFLLHFVKESKQDESGMPNNRFLAERTGGTYSTLKVQPAELEDSGVYFCASSQGTTEAFFGQGTRLTVV.

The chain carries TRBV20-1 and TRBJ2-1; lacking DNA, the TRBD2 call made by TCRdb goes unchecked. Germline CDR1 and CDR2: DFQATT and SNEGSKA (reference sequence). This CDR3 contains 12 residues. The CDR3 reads CSEQSGLYEQFF.